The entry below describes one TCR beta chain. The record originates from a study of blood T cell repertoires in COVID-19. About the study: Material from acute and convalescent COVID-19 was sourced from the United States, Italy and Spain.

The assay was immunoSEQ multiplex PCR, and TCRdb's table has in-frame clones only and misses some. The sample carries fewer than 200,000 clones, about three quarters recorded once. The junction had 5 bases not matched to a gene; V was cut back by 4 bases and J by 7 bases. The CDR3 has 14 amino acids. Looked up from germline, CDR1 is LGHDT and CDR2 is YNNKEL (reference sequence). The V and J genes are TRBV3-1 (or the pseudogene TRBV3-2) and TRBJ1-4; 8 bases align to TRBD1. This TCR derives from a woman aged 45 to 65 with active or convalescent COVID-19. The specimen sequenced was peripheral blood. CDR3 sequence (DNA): TGTGCCAGCAGCCGGACAGGGCGGCGTGAAAAACTGTTTTTT. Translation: CASSRTGRREKLFF.